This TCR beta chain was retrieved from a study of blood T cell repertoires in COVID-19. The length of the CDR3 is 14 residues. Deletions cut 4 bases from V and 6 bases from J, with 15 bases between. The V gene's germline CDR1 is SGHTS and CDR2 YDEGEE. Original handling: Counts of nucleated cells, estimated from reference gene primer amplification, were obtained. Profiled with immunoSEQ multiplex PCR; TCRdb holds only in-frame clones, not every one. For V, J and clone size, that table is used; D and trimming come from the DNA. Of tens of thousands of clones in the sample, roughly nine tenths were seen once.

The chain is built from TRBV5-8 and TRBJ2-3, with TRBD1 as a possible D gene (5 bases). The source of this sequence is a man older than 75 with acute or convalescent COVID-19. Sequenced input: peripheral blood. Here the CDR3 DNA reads TGTGCCAGCAGCCAGGGCGGATCCCCCGATACGCAGTATTTT. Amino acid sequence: CASSQGGSPDTQYF. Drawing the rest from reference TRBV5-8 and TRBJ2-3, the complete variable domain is EAGVTQSPTHLIKTRGQQATLRCSPISGHTSVYWYQQALGLGLQFLLWYDEGEERNRGNFPPRFSGRQFPNYSSELNVNALELEDSALYLCASSQGGSPDTQYFGPGTRLTVL.